Following are 14 T cell receptor beta chains from one sample sequenced in a study of blood T cell repertoires in COVID-19. The data were produced by immunoSEQ multiplex PCR, yet TCRdb's version contains in-frame clones alone and is incomplete. The repertoire includes more than 400,000 clones, about 85% of them detected once, and about 0.75% sits in the top ten. Sequencing was carried out using PBMCs or T cells enriched from blood (not recorded which). These receptors all come from a woman between 18 and 29 years old who had recovered from COVID-19.

The CDR3 sequence is CASSLGPGIYEQYF. CDR3 DNA sequence: TGTGCCAGCAGCCTGGGTCCCGGGATCTACGAGCAGTACTTC. The V gene is TRBV5-4, the J gene TRBJ2-7; maybe TRBD2 (5 bases). Germline loops: CDR1 SGHNT, CDR2 YYREEE (reference sequence). Trimming took 4 bases from V and 3 from J, leaving 14 bases between them. There are 14 residues in the CDR3.

The chain joins TRBV28 to TRBJ1-1; possible D gene TRBD1, 5 bases. Germline values: CDR1 MDHEN, CDR2 SYDVKM. The CDR3 is 11 amino acids. Trimming cost V 6 bases and J 10 bases, with 12 bases left between them. CDR3 in amino acids: CASRGGGTAFF. CDR3 coding DNA: TGTGCCAGCAGAGGCGGGGGGACAGCTTTCTTT.

The V and J genes are TRBV4-1 and TRBJ1-2, with 8 nucleotides matching TRBD1. The germline CDR1 and CDR2 sequences are MGHRA and YSYEKL. There are 16 residues in the CDR3. Trimming at V came to 3 bases and at J to 4 bases, leaving 10 bases not matched to a gene. The CDR3 DNA reads as TGCGCCAGCAGCCACGCAGACAGGGGACCTTTCTATGGCTACACCTTC. Amino acid sequence: CASSHADRGPFYGYTF.

This clone occurred a few times. CDR3 sequence: CASSPAGLKMNTEAFF. CDR3 DNA: TGTGCCAGCAGCCCCGCGGGACTTAAGATGAACACTGAAGCTTTCTTT. The chain links TRBV7-9 to TRBJ1-1, with D possibly being TRBD1 (5 bases). Trimming removed 5 bases at V and 0 bases at J, with 16 bases between. There are 16 residues in the CDR3. CDR1 and CDR2 from the germline V gene are SEHNR and FQNEAQ (reference sequence).

The rearrangement joins TRBV4-1 to TRBJ1-5; D call uncertain. Germline V lookup: CDR1 MGHRA, CDR2 YSYEKL. The CDR3 extends over 16 amino acids. The V end lost 3 bases, the J end lost 0 bases, and 12 bases lay between the germline ends. CDR3 amino acids: CASSHGPYPSNQPQHF. CDR3 in DNA: TGCGCCAGCAGCCATGGCCCATATCCTAGCAATCAGCCCCAGCATTTT.

The chain joins TRBV19 to TRBJ2-7; TRBD1 aligns across 8 bases. There are 16 residues in the CDR3. Trimming took 6 bases from V and 0 from J; bases not matched to a gene: 10. CDR1 and CDR2 (germline): LNHDA, SQIVND (reference sequence). The CDR3 here is CASSPNRGFDSYEQYF. In DNA, the CDR3 is TGTGCCAGTAGCCCCAACAGGGGGTTTGACTCCTACGAGCAGTACTTC.

This rearrangement joins TRBV6-5 to TRBJ1-1; D is perhaps TRBD1 (5 bases). The CDR3 has 13 amino acids. CDR1 and CDR2 (germline): MNHEY, SVGAGI. V lost 5 bases to trimming and J lost 1 base, with 8 bases between them. The CDR3 is CASSKTENTEAFF. The CDR3 coding sequence is TGTGCCAGCAGTAAGACAGAGAACACTGAAGCTTTCTTT.

The chain links TRBV5-1 to TRBJ2-2, with 7 bases that match TRBD2. Germline V lookup: CDR1 SGHRS, CDR2 YFSETQ. The CDR3 is made up of 15 amino acids. Unmatched junction bases numbered 7, after V lost 3 bases and J lost 5 bases. The CDR3 coding sequence is TGCGCCAGCAGCTCTTTTGGGGGGGAGACCGGGGAGCTGTTTTTT. This gives the protein CASSSFGGETGELFF.

CDR3 amino acids: CASSETGGRGYGYTF. DNA of the CDR3: TGCGCCAGCAGCGAGACAGGGGGGAGAGGGTATGGCTACACCTTC. The genes are TRBV5-1 and TRBJ1-2; TRBD1 matches at 9 bases. The length of the CDR3 is 15 residues. Germline trimming cut 4 bases from V and 5 bases from J; bases unmatched to any gene: 9. Germline CDR1 is SGHRS and CDR2 is YFSETQ.

The count of this clone is one. V is TRBV5-1 and J is TRBJ1-2, with D hard to call. Germline V lookup: CDR1 SGHRS, CDR2 YFSETQ. Deletions cut 4 bases from V and 3 bases from J, with 13 bases between. This CDR3 has 14 residues. Written as DNA, the CDR3 is TGCGCCAGCAGCCGCCCAGATGCCTACTATGGCTACACCTTC. Its protein product is CASSRPDAYYGYTF.

The V call is TRBV7-6, the J call TRBJ2-5; perhaps TRBD2 as D (7 bases). Trimming took off 4 bases at V and 5 bases at J, with 11 bases between the two ends. The germline gives CDR1 SGHVS, CDR2 FNYEAQ. This CDR3 has 13 amino acids. In nucleotides, the CDR3 is TGTGCCAGCAGCTGGGGGGGCGGGGAGACCCAGTACTTC. Encoded protein: CASSWGGGETQYF.

The chain recombines TRBV27 with TRBJ1-2, with D possibly TRBD1 on 6 matching bases. Per the germline V gene, CDR1 is MNHEY and CDR2 is SMNVEV (reference sequence). Trimming took off 7 bases at V and 2 bases at J, with 17 bases between the two ends. The CDR3 has 15 residues. The CDR3 region is CASTSGVIKNYGYTF. The CDR3, as DNA: TGTGCCAGCACCTCAGGGGTCATCAAGAACTATGGCTACACCTTC.

This sequence joins TRBV9 and TRBJ1-3; D may be TRBD1 (5 bases). Per germline, CDR1 SGDLS and CDR2 YYNGEE. V lost 0 bases to trimming and J lost 5 bases, with 9 bases between them. The CDR3 contains 14 residues. CDR3 region: CASSVEGARNTIYF. The CDR3 DNA reads as TGTGCCAGCAGCGTAGAAGGGGCGAGAAACACCATATATTTT. Together with reference TRBV9 and TRBJ1-3, the CDR3 gives the full variable domain: DSGVTQTPKHLITATGQRVTLRCSPRSGDLSVYWYQQSLDQGLQFLIQYYNGEERAKGNILERFSAQQFPDLHSELNLSSLELGDSALYFCASSVEGARNTIYFGEGSWLTVV.

V gene TRBV2 combines with J gene TRBJ2-6; D not resolved. The V end was cut by 7 bases, the J end by 0 bases, with 10 bases between. CDR1 is SNHLY, CDR2 FYNNEI, per germline. The CDR3 loop spans 15 amino acids. As DNA, the CDR3 is TGTGCCAGCATGAAGTTGGCCTCTGGGGCCAACGTCCTGACTTTC. Amino acids: CASMKLASGANVLTF. The full variable domain, rest sourced from reference TRBV2 and TRBJ2-6, is EPEVTQTPSHQVTQMGQEVILRCVPISNHLYFYWYRQILGQKVEFLVSFYNNEISEKSEIFDDQFSVERPDGSNFTLKIRSTKLEDSAMYFCASMKLASGANVLTFGAGSRLTVL.